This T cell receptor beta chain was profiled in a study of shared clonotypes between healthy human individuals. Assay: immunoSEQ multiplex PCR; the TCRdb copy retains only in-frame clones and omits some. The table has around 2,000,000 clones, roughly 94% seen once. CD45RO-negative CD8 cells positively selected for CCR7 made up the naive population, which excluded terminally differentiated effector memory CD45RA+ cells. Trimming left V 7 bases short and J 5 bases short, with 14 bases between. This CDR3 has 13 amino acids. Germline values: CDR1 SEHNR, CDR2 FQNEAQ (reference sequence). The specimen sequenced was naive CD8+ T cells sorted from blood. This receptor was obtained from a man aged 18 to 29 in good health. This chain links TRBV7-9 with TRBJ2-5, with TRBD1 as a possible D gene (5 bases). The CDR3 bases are TGTGCCAGCACCCTACCTCCAGGGGAGACCCAGTACTTC. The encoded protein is CASTLPPGETQYF.